This is a list of T cell receptor beta chains from one sample in a study of control samples from healthy donors and cancer patients. Generated by immunoSEQ multiplex PCR, the TCRdb table keeps only in-frame clones and is missing some. The sample has 150,000 to 180,000 clones, around 96% seen once; the top ten hold 4.5% to 6%. The sequenced sample consisted of blood. These receptors were taken from a middle-aged man in good health. The CDR3 runs from the conserved cysteine through the conserved F or W. A D gene is named only where the DNA matches it firmly. Size values are once, few and many counts, or a class for expanded clones, and some rows have none.

cdr3_aa cdr3_nt j_call cdr3_length d_call clone_size v_call
CASSSTDEQFF TGTGCCAGCAGCTCCACGGATGAGCAGTTCTTC TRBJ2-1 11 - - TRBV7-9
CASSHNRPGGSYNEQFF TGTGCCAGCTCACACAATCGACCCGGGGGATCCTACAATGAGCAGTTCTTC TRBJ2-1 17 - - TRBV18
CASSRDGNYGYTF TGTGCTAGTAGTAGGGACGGCAACTATGGCTACACCTTC TRBJ1-2 13 - - TRBV12-5
CASSLPEGNTEAFF TGTGCCAGCAGCTTACCAGAGGGGAACACTGAAGCTTTCTTT TRBJ1-1 14 - few TRBV7-9
CASSLSISYEQYF TGTGCCAGCAGTTTATCGATCAGCTACGAGCAGTACTTC TRBJ2-7 13 - - TRBV27
CASGTSGGVETQYF TGTGCCAGCGGGACTAGCGGGGGGGTAGAGACCCAGTACTTC TRBJ2-5 14 TRBD2 - TRBV5-4
CASSLLGPGYGYTF TGTGCCAGCAGCTTGCTCGGTCCGGGCTATGGCTACACCTTC TRBJ1-2 14 - - TRBV5-4
CASSLGYGYTF TGTGCCAGCAGCTTAGGATATGGCTACACCTTC TRBJ1-2 11 - - TRBV11-2
CASSLVGQGASSGGYTF TGTGCCAGCAGCTTGGTGGGACAGGGGGCGTCAAGTGGAGGCTACACCTTC TRBJ1-2 17 TRBD1 - TRBV7-2
CASSQARSSYNEQFF TGTGCCAGCAGCCAAGCTAGAAGCTCCTACAATGAGCAGTTCTTC TRBJ2-1 15 - - TRBV14
CASSLSPGSREQYF TGTGCCAGCAGTTTATCGCCGGGGTCCCGCGAGCAGTACTTC TRBJ2-7 14 - - TRBV27
CATSPGNPGNQPQHF TGTGCCACCTCCCCGGGCAACCCGGGGAATCAGCCCCAGCATTTT TRBJ1-5 15 - - TRBV28
CAWDDGVGELFF TGTGCCTGGGATGACGGTGTCGGGGAGCTGTTTTTT TRBJ2-2 12 - - TRBV30
CASSESWRTEAFF TGCGCCAGCAGTGAGAGTTGGAGGACTGAAGCTTTCTTT TRBJ1-1 13 - - TRBV10-1
CSVEGATGNTIYF TGCAGCGTTGAGGGGGCGACAGGAAACACCATATATTTT TRBJ1-3 13 - - TRBV29-1
CASSLGTAPLGYTF TGTGCCAGCAGCCTTGGGACAGCCCCTTTGGGCTACACCTTC TRBJ1-2 14 TRBD1 - TRBV27
CASSEGRAGGQTNEKLFF TGTGCCAGCAGTGAAGGCAGGGCAGGGGGTCAAACTAATGAAAAACTGTTTTTT TRBJ1-4 18 TRBD1 - TRBV6-1
CASSTIQGPGSPLHF TGTGCCAGCAGTACTATACAGGGACCGGGATCACCCCTCCACTTT TRBJ1-6 15 - - TRBV6-2/TRBV6-3
CASSTGTGLGYTF TGTGCCAGCAGCACCGGGACAGGGCTAGGCTACACCTTC TRBJ1-2 13 TRBD1 - TRBV7-9
CAWSQRETQYF TGTGCCTGGAGTCAACGAGAGACCCAGTACTTC TRBJ2-5 11 - - TRBV30
CASSQGGGSNTEAFF TGCGCCAGCAGCCAAGGGGGGGGCTCGAACACTGAAGCTTTCTTT TRBJ1-1 15 - - TRBV4-1
CASSWTGGSYEQYF TGTGCCAGCAGCTGGACAGGGGGCTCCTACGAGCAGTACTTC TRBJ2-7 14 TRBD1 few TRBV27